Each of the 21 T cell receptor beta chains below was sequenced from the same sample in a study of tissue T cells after allogeneic stem cell transplantation (dated by TCRdb to between 2022 and 2023). The method was the immunoSEQ multiplex PCR assay. This immuneACCESS table, as held by TCRdb, lists in-frame sequences with V and J called but not all clones. Of the missing ones, under half trace to an unresolved V gene in checked studies; the others have no known cause. Counted in this sample were about 21,000 clones; approximately 70% of them appeared once. Approximately 0.42% of the sample goes to the ten largest clones. Sequenced input: blood. Source of these receptors: a female BALB/c mouse in good health. Mice in this strain carry MHC haplotype H2-d.

Comments on this clone: Germline and genes here are mouse. The missing CDR3 end, 1 residue past where the read stops, is filled in from the germline J gene. V is TRBV13-2 and J is TRBJ2-7; TRBD2 matches 12 bases. CDR1 and CDR2 from the germline V gene are NNHNN and SYGAGS (reference sequence). J lost 3 bases, V lost 3 bases, and 4 bases had no gene match. The CDR3 spans 15 residues. The sequenced part of the CDR3 DNA is TGTGCCAGCGGTGCTGCGGGACTGGGGGGCTATGAACAGTAC. This encodes CASGAAGLGGYEQY. The entire CDR3 protein reads CASGAAGLGGYEQYF.

Regarding this clone: Genes and germline come from the mouse. The DNA ends 1 residue before the CDR3 does, and the rest of the CDR3 is filled in from the germline J gene. The chain combines TRBV1 with TRBJ2-4, with 7 bases lining up with TRBD1. The CDR3 runs to 11 residues. CDR1 and CDR2 from the germline V gene are NSQYPW and LRSPGD (reference sequence). V shed 3 bases, J shed 12 bases, and the junction held 3 bases outside the gene matches. CDR3 DNA, as far as it was read: TGCACCTGCAGTGCCACAGGGGAGTTGTAC. Translation gives CTCSATGELY. The entire CDR3 protein reads CTCSATGELYF. The full variable domain, its missing parts supplied by reference TRBV1 and TRBJ2-4, is VTLLEQNPRWRLVPRGQAVNLRCILKNSQYPWMSWYQQDLQKQLQWLFTLRSPGDKEVKSLPGADYLATRVTDTELRLQVANMSQGRTLYCTCSATGELYFGAGTRLSVL.

This clone has just a few counts. Gene names are mouse gene names. The CDR3 end falls 1 residue outside the read, so it is completed with the germline J gene. The rearrangement links TRBV13-3 to TRBJ2-7, with D perhaps TRBD1 (5 bases). There are 12 residues in the CDR3. Germline CDR1 is NNHDY and CDR2 is SYVADS. The V gene lost 5 bases and the J gene lost 7 bases, with 13 bases spanning the gap. The covered CDR3 bases are TGTGCCAGCAGCCCCAGGGAGAGCGAACAGTAC. It is translated as CASSPRESEQY. The whole CDR3 sequence is CASSPRESEQYF.

Turning to this clone: Gene names are mouse gene names. The CDR3 end falls 1 residue outside the read, so it is completed with the germline J gene. This sequence joins TRBV1 and TRBJ2-2, with unresolved D. The CDR3 has 15 amino acids. V lost 1 base and J lost 0, with 6 bases in between. Germline loops: CDR1 NSQYPW, CDR2 LRSPGD (reference sequence). The CDR3: CTCSAGQSNTGQLYF. The CDR3 bases that were read are TGCACCTGCAGTGCAGGACAATCAAACACCGGGCAGCTCTAC.

Points on this clone: The listed genes are named as in mouse. The CDR3 extends 1 residue past the end of the read, so its final part is completed from the germline J gene. This chain links TRBV13-2 with TRBJ1-3; D is ambiguous. From germline, CDR1 is NNHNN and CDR2 SYGAGS (reference sequence). Trimming took off 1 base at V and 0 bases at J, with 5 bases between the two ends. The CDR3 extends over 14 amino acids. CDR3 DNA (partial): TGTGCCAGCGGTGATCCAAATTCTGGAAATACGCTCTAT. Its translation is CASGDPNSGNTLY. The complete CDR3 protein is CASGDPNSGNTLYF.

Worth noting for this clone: The germline and genes are mouse ones. The read finishes 1 residue shy of the CDR3 end, and the germline J gene is used to complete it. The genes are TRBV4 and TRBJ2-7; 8 bases map to TRBD2. The CDR3 runs 13 residues. Unmatched junction bases numbered 2, after V lost 3 bases and J lost 4 bases. Germline V gene lookup returns CDR1 LGHDT and CDR2 YNNKQL (reference sequence). CDR3 loop: CASSYAGGYEQYF. Incomplete CDR3 DNA: TGTGCCAGCAGCTACGCTGGGGGGTATGAACAGTAC.

Worth noting for this clone: All gene names here are mouse names. The read terminates 1 residue ahead of where the CDR3 ends, so the germline J gene completes it. The sample holds other DNA sequences that translate to the same CDR3. V is TRBV1 and J is TRBJ2-1, with 8 bases that match TRBD1. V lost 4 bases to trimming and J lost 4 bases; unmatched junction nucleotides: 3. The CDR3 spans 14 residues. The germline V gene encodes CDR1 NSQYPW and CDR2 LRSPGD (reference sequence). Partial CDR3 DNA: TGCACCTGCAGTGGAACAGGGGGGTATGCTGAGCAGTTC. This encodes CTCSGTGGYAEQF. The CDR3 reads in full as CTCSGTGGYAEQFF.

This clone was seen only once. Gene names denote mouse genes. From the germline J gene comes the end of the CDR3, since the read stops 1 residue before it. The V call is TRBV5, the J call TRBJ1-6, with D possibly TRBD1 on 6 matching bases. TRBJ1-6 has ORF status, its function being uncertain. Trimming took 4 bases from V and 0 from J, leaving 13 bases between them. This CDR3 spans 17 amino acids. The germline V gene has CDR1 LGHNA and CDR2 YNLKQL (reference sequence). This chain's CDR3 is CASSPGQINSYNSPLYF. The covered CDR3 bases are TGTGCCAGCAGCCCCGGACAGATTAATTCCTATAATTCGCCCCTCTAC.

As to this clone: Genes here carry mouse names. With the read ending 1 residue before the CDR3 end, the germline J gene is used to fill in that end. J is TRBJ1-4 and V is TRBV19; 7 bases fit TRBD1. Germline lookup yields CDR1 FNHDT and CDR2 SITEND (reference sequence). This CDR3 spans 15 amino acids. V lost 6 bases to trimming and J lost 5 bases; unmatched junction nucleotides: 10. This CDR3 is CASISTGQKNERLFF. CDR3 DNA, as far as it was read: TGTGCCAGCATTTCCACGGGACAGAAAAACGAAAGATTATTT.

Comment on this clone: Germline and genes here are mouse. With the read ending 1 residue before the CDR3 end, the germline J gene is used to fill in that end. The rearrangement joins TRBV5 to TRBJ1-4; TRBD1 is a possible D gene (6 bases). The V gene lost 5 bases and the J gene lost 3 bases, with 10 bases spanning the gap. The CDR3 runs to 14 residues. Germline CDR1 and CDR2: LGHNA and YNLKQL (reference sequence). The sequenced CDR3 bases are TGTGCCAGCAGCACCGGGACAACCAACGAAAGATTATTT. Its protein is CASSTGTTNERLF. The full CDR3 sequence reads CASSTGTTNERLFF.

Turning to this clone: Each gene name is a mouse one. The read is 1 residue too short to cover the CDR3 end, so that end is filled in from the germline J gene. The V gene is TRBV5, the J gene TRBJ2-5; D is possibly TRBD2 (6 bases). The germline gives CDR1 LGHNA, CDR2 YNLKQL (reference sequence). The V and J ends lost 0 bases and 6 bases respectively, with 10 bases between them. The CDR3 length is 14 residues. CDR3: CASSQDGGWDTQYF. Partial CDR3 DNA: TGTGCCAGCAGCCAAGATGGGGGATGGGACACCCAGTAC.

Turning to this clone: The gene names here belong to mouse. Read coverage stops 1 residue before the CDR3 terminus; the germline J gene supplies the remainder. The V and J genes are TRBV29 and TRBJ1-4; TRBD1 matches at 9 bases. The CDR3 has 14 amino acids. Trimming removed 1 base from V and 7 bases from J; junction bases left unmatched: 1. CDR1 and CDR2 (germline): MSHET, SYDVDS. The part of the CDR3 DNA that was read is TGTGCTAGCAGTTTATACAGGGGGCGCGAAAGATTATTT. Translation: CASSLYRGRERLF. The entire CDR3 protein is CASSLYRGRERLFF. The full variable domain, in which reference TRBV29 and TRBJ1-4 provide the parts outside the CDR3, is DMKVTQMPRYLIKRMGENVLLECGQDMSHETMYWYRQDPGLGLQLIYISYDVDSNSEGDIPKGYRVSRKKREHFSLILDSAKTNQTSVYFCASSLYRGRERLFFGHGTKLSVL.

On this clone: Gene and germline names: mouse. The read terminates 1 residue ahead of where the CDR3 ends, so the germline J gene completes it. J is TRBJ2-5 and V is TRBV13-1, with 7 nucleotides matching TRBD1. The J segment lost 4 bases and the V segment lost 0 bases, leaving 2 bases of the junction unmatched. This CDR3 is 14 amino acids long. CDR1 NSHNY and CDR2 SYGAGN come from the germline V gene. CDR3 DNA (partial): TGTGCCAGCAGTGATGCCGGGACAGAAGACACCCAGTAC. As protein: CASSDAGTEDTQY. In full, the CDR3 reads CASSDAGTEDTQYF.

Comment on this clone: Germline and genes here are mouse. The read comes to an end 1 residue before the CDR3 does, leaving the germline J gene to fill in the end. The V gene is TRBV24, the J gene TRBJ2-1; TRBD1 aligns across 10 bases. The CDR3 is 16 amino acids. V trimming: 1 base; J trimming: 2 bases; junction bases outside the gene matches: 2. The germline V gene has CDR1 KGHTA and CDR2 FRNEEI. Here the CDR3 reads CASSLSGTGDYAEQFF. The CDR3 bases that were read are TGTGCCAGCAGTCTGTCCGGGACAGGGGACTATGCTGAGCAGTTC.

Worth noting for this clone: Mouse gene names apply. The read finishes 1 residue shy of the CDR3 end, and the germline J gene is used to complete it. The chain is built from TRBV20 and TRBJ2-5; D gene uncertain. The CDR3 loop spans 13 amino acids. Between the trimmed V and J ends, which lost 0 bases and 1 base, there was a span of 5 bases. CDR1 is GFQATS and CDR2 is STVNSAI in the germline V gene. CDR3 residues: CGARDIYQDTQYF. CDR3 DNA, as far as it was read: TGTGGTGCTAGGGATATTTACCAAGACACCCAGTAC.

This clone was counted a few times. Gene names and germline match the mouse. Coverage ceases 1 residue before the CDR3 finishes, and the germline J gene fills in the end. The chain is built from TRBV5 and TRBJ2-1; TRBD2 aligns across 11 bases. The CDR3 contains 16 residues. With 4 bases clipped from V and 1 base from J, the junction kept 3 bases outside the gene matches. The germline gives CDR1 LGHNA, CDR2 YNLKQL (reference sequence). CDR3 in amino acids: CASSPRTGGNYAEQFF. The part of the CDR3 DNA that was read is TGTGCCAGCAGCCCCCGGACTGGGGGGAACTATGCTGAGCAGTTC.

This clone occurred a few times. The genes are named according to mouse. The read falls 1 residue short of the CDR3 end, and the missing part is taken from the germline J gene. The same CDR3 can be traced to other DNA sequences in this sample. This chain joins TRBV31 and TRBJ2-1, with D perhaps matching TRBD1 (6 bases). Germline CDR1 is GKSSPN and CDR2 is SITVG. This CDR3 has 14 residues. V dropped 1 base and J dropped 1 base, with 8 bases sitting between them. The CDR3 region is CAWSPQGNYAEQFF. Incomplete CDR3 DNA: TGTGCCTGGAGTCCTCAGGGGAACTATGCTGAGCAGTTC.

Regarding this clone: Any gene name here is a mouse gene name. The covered CDR3 bases are TGTGCCAGCAGGACAGGGGACCAGGCTCCGCTT. This codes for CASRTGDQAPL. The full CDR3 sequence reads CASRTGDQAPLF. The chain couples TRBV14 to TRBJ1-5; 8 nucleotides match TRBD1. The read ends 1 residue early relative to the CDR3; the germline J gene fills the gap. Germline-derived CDR1 and CDR2 are SGHDT and FRDEAV. The CDR3 runs 12 residues. V lost 5 bases to trimming and J lost 5 bases; unmatched junction nucleotides: 0.

On this clone: Germline and genes: mouse. Sequencing ends 1 residue short of the CDR3 end; the germline J gene provides the rest. V gene TRBV17 combines with J gene TRBJ2-4, with TRBD2 matching 11 bases. The germline V gene has CDR1 MNHDT and CDR2 YYDKIL. This CDR3 comprises 16 residues. Losses at the gene ends were 5 bases for V and 0 bases for J; bases not matched to a gene: 4. The sequenced part of the CDR3 DNA is TGTGCTAGCAGTTGGACTGGGGGGACTAGTCAAAACACCTTGTAC. This sequence encodes CASSWTGGTSQNTLY. The entire CDR3 reads CASSWTGGTSQNTLYF. The whole variable domain, filled in from reference TRBV17 and TRBJ2-4, reads DTTVKQNPRYKLARVGKPVNLICSQTMNHDTMYWYQKKPNQAPKLLLFYYDKILNREADTFEKFQSSRPNNSFCSLYIGSAGLEYSAMYLCASSWTGGTSQNTLYFGAGTRLSVL.

In regard to this clone: The gene symbols are mouse symbols. The CDR3 sequence is CASSPRDWGGAQNTLYF. The sequenced CDR3 bases are TGTGCCAGCAGCCCCCGGGACTGGGGGGGCGCGCAAAACACCTTGTAC. V usage is TRBV4 and J usage is TRBJ2-4, with 14 bases identical to TRBD2. The read stops 1 residue short of the end of the CDR3; the missing end is completed from the germline J gene. V was clipped by 5 bases and J by 3 bases; unmatched bases: 7. From germline, CDR1 is LGHDT and CDR2 YNNKQL (reference sequence). The length of the CDR3 is 17 residues.

On this clone: The gene names given are mouse names. The read terminates 1 residue ahead of where the CDR3 ends, so the germline J gene completes it. The chain joins TRBV13-3 to TRBJ2-3, with 9 nucleotides matching TRBD2. CDR3 length: 17 amino acids. Trimming took 0 bases from V and 1 from J; bases not matched to a gene: 6. Looked up from germline, CDR1 is NNHDY and CDR2 is SYVADS. The sequenced part of the CDR3 DNA is TGTGCCAGCAGTGATGCTTGGGGGGGCGGAGGTGCAGAAACGCTGTAT. Its protein is CASSDAWGGGGAETLY. In full, the CDR3 is CASSDAWGGGGAETLYF.